One sample yielded the 3 T cell receptor beta chains listed below, sequenced in a study of blood T cell repertoires in COVID-19. Assay: immunoSEQ multiplex PCR; the TCRdb copy retains only in-frame clones and omits some. The repertoire has roughly 180,000 clones, about nine tenths of them found once; the top ten carry 2% to 2.5%. What was sequenced was PBMCs or T cells enriched from blood (not recorded which). The receptors come from a woman under 40 who had recovered from COVID-19.

This clone was seen only once. The genes are TRBV19 and TRBJ2-1, with D possibly being TRBD1 (6 bases). Germline values: CDR1 LNHDA, CDR2 SQIVND (reference sequence). This CDR3 comprises 15 residues. Trimming left V 5 bases short and J 8 bases short, with 19 bases between. CDR3 loop: CASSSRQARRHEQFF. The CDR3 nucleotides are TGTGCCAGTAGTTCGAGACAGGCCCGACGTCATGAGCAGTTCTTC.

The chain combines TRBV5-1 with TRBJ2-7; TRBD2 matches 8 bases. The germline CDR1 and CDR2 sequences are SGHRS and YFSETQ. With 4 bases clipped from V and 0 bases from J, the junction kept 0 bases outside the gene matches. The CDR3 covers 13 residues. CDR3 amino acids: CASSAGGSYEQYF. For the CDR3, the DNA is TGCGCCAGCAGCGCGGGGGGCTCCTACGAGCAGTACTTC.

V is TRBV5-4 and J is TRBJ2-3, with 14 bases lining up with TRBD2. Germline CDR1 SGHNT, CDR2 YYREEE (reference sequence). The CDR3 sequence is 16 residues long. V trimming: 3 bases; J trimming: 5 bases; junction bases outside the gene matches: 5. The DNA of the CDR3 is TGTGCCAGCAGCTCCCCCGGGACTAGCGGGAGAGATACGCAGTATTTT. Protein: CASSSPGTSGRDTQYF.